The TCR beta chain under discussion was sequenced for a study of Ad26.COV2.S vaccination and SARS-CoV-2 variants. The V gene end was trimmed by 4 bases and the J gene end by 4 bases; junction bases not matched to a gene: 30. The CDR3 covers 22 residues. From germline, CDR1 is SGHRS and CDR2 YFSETQ. Treatment given: approximately 18 received Ad26.COV2.S at low or high dose, single or two shots; about five received placebo; per-sample allocation not given. Specimens were obtained on day 63 following the first vaccine or placebo injection. Clones were sequenced by immunoSEQ multiplex PCR, and TCRdb holds only the in-frame ones, with some missing. The table shows hundreds of thousands of clones, with about nine tenths occurring only once.

Source: peripheral blood, taken in a trial of Ad26.COV2.S vaccine versus placebo. The clonotype comes from a person aged 18-65 years who received the Ad26.COV2.S COVID-19 vaccine or a placebo. The chain couples TRBV5-1 to TRBJ2-7; 9 bases are shared with TRBD1. This CDR3 reads CASSRRDRAWIDDTGGQYEQYF. The CDR3, as DNA: TGCGCCAGCAGCCGCCGGGACAGGGCTTGGATTGATGATACAGGCGGTCAATACGAGCAGTACTTC.